The clone carrying this TCR beta chain was seen a few times. This sample is part of a study of cytomegalovirus exposure and HLA in healthy donors. The PCR was carried out with 60 Vbeta primers and 13 Jbeta primers. Assay: immunoSEQ multiplex PCR; the TCRdb copy retains only in-frame clones and omits some. This sample carries about 150,000 clones, more than 65% of them seen once, and the ten largest clones take approximately 6%. V was shortened by 3 bases and J by 4 bases, with 17 bases between the two germline ends. From germline, CDR1 is SGHNT and CDR2 YYREEE (reference sequence). The CDR3 runs to 15 residues.

The specimen sequenced was PBMCs. This receptor was identified in a man aged 30-40 years in good health and CMV-seropositive. The V gene is TRBV5-4, the J gene TRBJ2-7; possibly TRBD2 for D (6 bases). The CDR3 here is CASSSRGGGGYEQYF. CDR3 nucleotides: TGTGCCAGCAGCTCCCGGGGAGGTGGGGGGTACGAGCAGTACTTC.